Reported below is one T cell receptor beta chain. Its matching antigen is unknown. This sample is drawn from a study of cytomegalovirus exposure and HLA in healthy donors. Some clones are missing from TCRdb's copy, which holds only in-frame ones; the method was immunoSEQ multiplex PCR. The profile shows 150,000 to 200,000 clones, approximately 87% of them singletons. Germline V gene sequence: CDR1 SGHNT, CDR2 YYREEE (reference sequence). This CDR3 is built from 17 residues. V shed 4 bases and J 4 bases; nucleotides not matched to a gene: 12. General study results and limits: The classifier reportedly diagnosed cytomegalovirus status with high specificity and sensitivity.

Sequencing was carried out using PBMCs. The chain links TRBV5-4 to TRBJ1-2; 11 bases map to TRBD1. The sequence came from a woman in her twenties or thirties in good health and CMV-seronegative. DNA for the CDR3: TGTGCCAGCAGCCTTGATCGGACAGGGGGCTTCCCCTATGGCTACACCTTC. Its translation: CASSLDRTGGFPYGYTF.